Sequencing of this T cell receptor (beta chain) was carried out in a study of preoperative IRX-2 immunotherapy in early breast cancer. Treatment here: preoperative locoregional IRX-2 cytokine immunotherapy. Germline values: CDR1 MNHNY, CDR2 SVGAGI (reference sequence). The CDR3 is 14 residues long. Trimming at V came to 10 bases and at J to 9 bases, leaving 9 bases not matched to a gene. Data came from immunoSEQ multiplex PCR; TCRdb stores just in-frame clones and leaves some out. The table has about 67,000 clones, approximately 93% seen once. The source is a human donor with breast cancer. The chain joins TRBV6-6 to TRBJ2-1; 13 nucleotides match TRBD2. This material was obtained from a patient treated with IRX-2 immunotherapy. The CDR3 DNA reads TGTGCCACCCGGACTAGCGGGAGCTATGGTGAGCAGTTCTTC. Its translation: CATRTSGSYGEQFF.